This entry concerns a single T cell receptor (beta chain). Its recognized antigen is unknown. Per-base qualities were not stored, and no clone one base away is much larger. The CDR3 goes from the cysteine to the phenylalanine over 15 residues. Left in the record is the CDR3 DNA by itself, 45 bases read in frame from the first base. Trimming leaves V shorter by 5 bases and J shorter by 2 bases, with the junction holding 4 bases beyond the gene matches. From a lookup of the germline V gene, CDR1 and CDR2 are KGHDR and SFDVKD. The record originates from a study of blood T cell repertoires in COVID-19 (dated by TCRdb to between 2020 and 2021). Looking at the study overall: Samples from collaborators originated in the United States, Italy and Spain and spanned both the acute and convalescent phases of COVID-19. The material from the prospective study consisted of cDNA or gDNA derived from T cells, B-cell-depleted T cells, or PBMCs. The dataset comprised deeply sampled blood TCRbeta repertoires from subjects exposed to, actively infected with, or recovered from COVID-19. A freely available public database, intended as a resource for researchers studying the immune response to SARS-CoV-2, is where the repertoires were released. The samples were drawn from the first 160 participants of the ongoing ImmuneRACE study and from over a thousand subjects provided by 6 global collaborators. Sample metadata almost always included a de-identified subject ID, COVID-19 status, age in years and sex. Where HLA class I and class II types were available, the types were taken from metadata supplied by the sample provider, not from assay-based typing.

Collaborating institutions collected whole blood in K2EDTA tubes following their own protocols. For TCRbeta analysis, collaborator samples were shipped as frozen whole blood, as isolated PBMCs, or as DNA extracted from either sample type. The immunoSEQ Assay, a bias-controlled multiplex PCR, was used to amplify TCRbeta CDR3 regions from genomic DNA. Regarding the original processing steps: The number of nucleated cells in each sample was estimated from the amplification of reference gene primers within the assay. To quantify the absolute abundance of each unique TCRbeta CDR3 rearrangement, sequence reads were collapsed and filtered. For each sample, productive Simpson clonality was calculated as the square root of Simpson's diversity index over productive rearrangements. The table was pulled from immuneACCESS by TCRdb, which kept in-frame rearrangements only. Such tables lose some clones; where checked, under half of the loss comes from unresolved V genes, and the rest has no known cause. That table gives V, J and clone size, and the DNA gave D and trimming. The sample has some 150,000 clones on record, around 83% of them singletons. The ten largest clones represent roughly 3.9% of the sample.

Study-wide findings and limitations: Clinical and demographic metadata were provided uncurated, with the amount varying by source and participant.

This TCR came from a woman over 75 with acute or convalescent COVID-19. The V and J genes are TRBV24-1 and TRBJ2-3; TRBD2 lines up with 9 middle nucleotides. Sequencing was performed on peripheral blood. The nucleotide sequence is TGTGCCACCAGTGCGCGGGGGGGAAACACAGATACGCAGTATTTT. The translation is CATSARGGNTDTQYF.